This T cell receptor (beta chain) was recorded in a study of shared clonotypes between healthy human individuals. On the study more broadly: Three CD4 naive, three CD4 memory, two CD8 naive and one CD8 memory plate were used per donor.

The data were produced by immunoSEQ multiplex PCR, yet TCRdb's version contains in-frame clones alone and is incomplete. The sample lists about 610,000 clones, 90% to 97% seen once, with less than 0.13% in the top ten. As defined, naive CD8 cells were CD45RO-negative and positively selected for CCR7, with terminally differentiated effector memory CD45RA+ cells excluded. Whole-study findings and limits: The sole specimen, blood, was sampled, and tissue repertoires likely differ. Roughly 5% of naive CD4 clonotypes were shared across four donors. The study found lower generation probabilities in non-shared clonotypes than in those shared by all four donors.

This CDR3 region has 11 residues. The germline V gene has CDR1 SGHVS and CDR2 FQNEAQ. Trimming pared 1 base from V and 7 bases from J, leaving 2 bases between. A remark on this clone: Its specificity is not known. Other nucleotide sequences in the sample specify the same CDR3.

The chain couples TRBV7-8 to TRBJ2-1; no definite D call. Material for sequencing was naive CD8+ T cells sorted from blood. The TCR sequence derives from a young woman in good health. CDR3 in DNA: TGTGCCAGCAGCTTAGGGAATGAGCAGTTCTTC. Protein sequence: CASSLGNEQFF. The variable domain in full, completed from reference TRBV7-8 and TRBJ2-1, reads GAGVSQSPRYKVAKRGQDVALRCDPISGHVSLFWYQQALGQGPEFLTYFQNEAQLDKSGLPSDRFFAERPEGSVSTLKIQRTQQEDSAVYLCASSLGNEQFFGPGTRLTVL.